This T cell receptor beta chain was recovered during a study of control samples from healthy donors and cancer patients. V lost 3 bases to trimming and J lost 1 base, with 13 bases between them. CDR1 LNHDA and CDR2 SQIVND come from the germline V gene (reference sequence). The CDR3 runs 16 residues. This clone is a singleton in its sample. Sequencing used immunoSEQ multiplex PCR; TCRdb keeps in-frame clones, though not all of them. The sample gives over 150,000 clones, approximately 93% of which show up once; approximately 6% is in the top ten. The sample was blood. This clonotype originated in a man aged 40-49 years in good health. The rearrangement uses TRBV19 and TRBJ1-5; D might be TRBD1 (6 bases). CDR3 loop: CASSIEPGASNQPQHF. The CDR3 DNA reads TGTGCCAGTAGTATTGAGCCGGGGGCAAGCAATCAGCCCCAGCATTTT.